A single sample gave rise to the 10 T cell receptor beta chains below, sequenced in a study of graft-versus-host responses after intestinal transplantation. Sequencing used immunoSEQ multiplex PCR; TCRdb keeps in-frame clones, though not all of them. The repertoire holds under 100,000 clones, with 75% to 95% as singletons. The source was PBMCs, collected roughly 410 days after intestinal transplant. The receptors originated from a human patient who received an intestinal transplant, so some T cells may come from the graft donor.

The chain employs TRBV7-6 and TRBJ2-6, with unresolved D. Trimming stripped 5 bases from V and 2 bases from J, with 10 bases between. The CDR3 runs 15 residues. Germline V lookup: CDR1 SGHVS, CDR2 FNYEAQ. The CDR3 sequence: CASSQYNPGANVLTF. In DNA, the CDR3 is TGTGCCAGCAGCCAATACAACCCTGGGGCCAACGTCCTGACTTTC.

The DNA for the CDR3 is TGTGCCAGCAGCCCCGAGATTGGGCTATACGAGCAGTACTTC. This encodes CASSPEIGLYEQYF. The chain has TRBV5-5 and TRBJ2-7; D is undetermined. Germline CDR1 and CDR2: SGHKS and YYEKEE (reference sequence). The germline V and J ends were trimmed by 4 bases and 4 bases, with 15 bases remaining between them. This CDR3 contains 14 residues.

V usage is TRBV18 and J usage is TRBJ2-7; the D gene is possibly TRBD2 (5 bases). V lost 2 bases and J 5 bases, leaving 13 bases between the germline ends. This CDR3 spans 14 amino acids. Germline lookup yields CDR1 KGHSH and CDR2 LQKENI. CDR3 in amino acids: CASSPSWLAHEQYF. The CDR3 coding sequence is TGTGCCAGCTCACCAAGTTGGCTAGCCCACGAGCAGTACTTC.

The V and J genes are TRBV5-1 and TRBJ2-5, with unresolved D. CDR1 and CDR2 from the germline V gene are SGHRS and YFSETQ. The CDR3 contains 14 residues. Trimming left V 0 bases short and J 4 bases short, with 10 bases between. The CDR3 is CASSLGTAGETQYF. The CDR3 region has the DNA TGCGCCAGCAGCTTGGGTACGGCAGGAGAGACCCAGTACTTC.

CDR3 sequence (DNA): TGTGCCAGCAGTGAAATTTTCGGCAGGGGGGGTGTTGGCTACACCTTC. Translating it yields CASSEIFGRGGVGYTF. The chain uses TRBV6-1 and TRBJ1-2, with TRBD1 matching 7 bases. CDR1 is MNHNS and CDR2 is SASEGT in the germline V gene. The J segment lost 7 bases and the V segment lost 2 bases, leaving 13 bases of the junction unmatched. The CDR3 is made up of 16 amino acids.

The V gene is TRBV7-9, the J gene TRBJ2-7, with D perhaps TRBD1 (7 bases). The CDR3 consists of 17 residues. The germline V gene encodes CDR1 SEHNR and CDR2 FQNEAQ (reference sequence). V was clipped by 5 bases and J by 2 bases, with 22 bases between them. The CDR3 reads CASSPPTGGQGAYEQYF. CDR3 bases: TGTGCCAGCAGCCCGCCGACTGGGGGGCAGGGGGCCTACGAGCAGTACTTC.

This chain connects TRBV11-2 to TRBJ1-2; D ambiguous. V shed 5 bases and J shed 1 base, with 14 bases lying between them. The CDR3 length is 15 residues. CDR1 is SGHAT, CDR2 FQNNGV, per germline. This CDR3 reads CASSQTHGLNYGYTF. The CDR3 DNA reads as TGTGCCAGCAGCCAGACCCACGGGCTTAACTATGGCTACACCTTC.

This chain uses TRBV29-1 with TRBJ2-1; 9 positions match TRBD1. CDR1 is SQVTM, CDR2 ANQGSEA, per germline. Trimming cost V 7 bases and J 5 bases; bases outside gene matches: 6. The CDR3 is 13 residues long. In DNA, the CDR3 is TGCAGCGGGACGGGACAGGGACACAATGAGCAGTTCTTC. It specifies CSGTGQGHNEQFF.

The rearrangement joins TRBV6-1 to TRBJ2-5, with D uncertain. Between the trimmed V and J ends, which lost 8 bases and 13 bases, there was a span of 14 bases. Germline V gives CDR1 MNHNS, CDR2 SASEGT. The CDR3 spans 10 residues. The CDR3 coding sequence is TGTGCCAGCTTAGCAGGCAGAGGGTACTTC. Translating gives CASLAGRGYF.

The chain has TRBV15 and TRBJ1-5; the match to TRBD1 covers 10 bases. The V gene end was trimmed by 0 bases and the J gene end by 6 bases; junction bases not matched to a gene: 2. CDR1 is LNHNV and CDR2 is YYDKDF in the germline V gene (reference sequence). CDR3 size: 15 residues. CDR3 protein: CATSREGQGTQPQHF. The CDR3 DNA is TGTGCCACCAGCAGAGAGGGACAGGGGACTCAGCCCCAGCATTTT.